Listed here are 26 T cell receptor beta chains from one sample, sequenced in a study of T cell responses to AZD1222 COVID-19 vaccine. Clones were read by immunoSEQ multiplex PCR, and TCRdb kept only the in-frame ones, dropping some. The profile shows around 70,000 clones, 70% to 90% of them singletons. Sequenced material: peripheral blood, taken 28 days after the second AZD1222 dose. The receptors derive from an adult who received the AZD1222 COVID-19 vaccine.

V gene TRBV5-8 combines with J gene TRBJ1-1; D gene ambiguous. Trimming took 4 bases from V and 0 from J, leaving 7 bases between them. The CDR3 runs to 13 residues. CDR1 and CDR2 from the germline V gene are SGHTS and YDEGEE. The CDR3 DNA reads TGTGCCAGCAGCCGTACAATGAACACTGAAGCTTTCTTT. It yields the protein CASSRTMNTEAFF.

The chain carries TRBV5-1 and TRBJ1-3; D remains ambiguous. The CDR3 spans 12 residues. Germline V gene data show CDR1 as SGHRS and CDR2 as YFSETQ. V lost 0 bases to trimming and J lost 4 bases, with 2 bases between them. The CDR3 DNA reads as TGCGCCAGCAGCTTGGAGGGAAACACCATATATTTT. Its translation: CASSLEGNTIYF.

The table lists this clone with a few counts. V is TRBV11-2 and J is TRBJ2-1; TRBD2 matches 8 bases. CDR3 size: 16 residues. V gave up 6 bases and J gave up 4 bases; unmatched junction bases: 11. Germline V gene data show CDR1 as SGHAT and CDR2 as FQNNGV. CDR3 coding DNA: TGTGCCAGCAGGAGTCTTTCAGCGGGAGCTTACAATGAGCAGTTCTTC. It encodes CASRSLSAGAYNEQFF. Full variable domain (rest looked up from reference TRBV11-2 and TRBJ2-1): EAGVAQSPRYKIIEKRQSVAFWCNPISGHATLYWYQQILGQGPKLLIQFQNNGVVDDSQLPKDRFSAERLKGVDSTLKIQPAKLEDSAVYLCASRSLSAGAYNEQFFGPGTRLTVL.

The V call is TRBV19, the J call TRBJ2-5, with D possibly matching TRBD2 (5 bases). The CDR3 extends over 14 amino acids. Trimming left V 5 bases short and J 5 bases short, with 15 bases between. Germline V lookup: CDR1 LNHDA, CDR2 SQIVND (reference sequence). The CDR3 DNA follows: TGTGCCAGTAGTGGTGGCTGGGGAGTGGAGACCCAGTACTTC. Protein sequence: CASSGGWGVETQYF. Supplemented by reference TRBV19 and TRBJ2-5, the full variable domain reads DGGITQSPKYLFRKEGQNVTLSCEQNLNHDAMYWYRQDPGQGLRLIYYSQIVNDFQKGDIAEGYSVSREKKESFPLTVTSAQKNPTAFYLCASSGGWGVETQYFGPGTRLLVL.

The chain has TRBV7-9 and TRBJ2-3; 8 nucleotides align to TRBD2. Unmatched junction bases numbered 4, after V lost 8 bases and J lost 0 bases. Looked up from germline, CDR1 is SEHNR and CDR2 is FQNEAQ (reference sequence). This CDR3 has 14 residues. The CDR3 DNA reads TGTGCCAGCCTAAGCGGGGGTAGCACAGATACGCAGTATTTT. It specifies CASLSGGSTDTQYF.

The rearrangement uses TRBV7-9 and TRBJ1-2; D remains unclear. The CDR3 covers 14 residues. Trimming removed 0 bases at V and 7 bases at J, with 12 bases between. Looked up from germline, CDR1 is SEHNR and CDR2 is FQNEAQ (reference sequence). The CDR3 DNA reads as TGTGCCAGCAGCTTAGCTCCCCGAAAGACTGGCTACACCTTC. Translated: CASSLAPRKTGYTF.

This chain uses TRBV10-2 with TRBJ1-1; TRBD1 matches at 9 bases. The J segment lost 11 bases and the V segment lost 6 bases, leaving 7 bases of the junction unmatched. CDR3 length: 12 amino acids. The germline gives CDR1 WSHSY, CDR2 SAAADI. CDR3 region: CASSDRTGEAFF. The CDR3 DNA reads as TGCGCCAGCAGCGACAGGACAGGGGAGGCTTTCTTT.

The CDR3 nucleotides read TGTGCCTGGAGTGCGGGGGTCAATCAGCCCCAGCATTTT. It encodes CAWSAGVNQPQHF. This chain links TRBV30 with TRBJ1-5, with D perhaps TRBD1 (5 bases). Trimming stripped 1 base from V and 3 bases from J, with 7 bases between. This CDR3 spans 13 amino acids. CDR1 GTSNPN and CDR2 SVGIG come from the germline V gene (reference sequence).

The rearrangement uses TRBV5-1 and TRBJ2-2; 9 bases map to TRBD1. The CDR3 consists of 15 residues. Germline CDR1 is SGHRS and CDR2 is YFSETQ. V trimming: 2 bases; J trimming: 5 bases; junction bases outside the gene matches: 4. The CDR3 coding sequence is TGCGCCAGCAGCTTCAGGGACAGGGAGACCGGGGAGCTGTTTTTT. Its protein is CASSFRDRETGELFF.

This clone occurred once. The chain is built from TRBV2 and TRBJ1-4, with D possibly TRBD1 on 5 matching bases. Germline lookup yields CDR1 SNHLY and CDR2 FYNNEI. Trimming left V 4 bases short and J 8 bases short, with 8 bases between. CDR3 size: 12 residues. For the CDR3, the DNA is TGTGCCAGCAGTGTGACAGACGAAAAACTGTTTTTT. This gives the protein CASSVTDEKLFF.

This clone has a single count. This rearrangement joins TRBV15 to TRBJ1-1, with TRBD1 as a possible D gene (5 bases). Trimming left V 4 bases short and J 8 bases short, with 14 bases between. Germline CDR1 and CDR2: LNHNV and YYDKDF (reference sequence). The CDR3 runs to 13 residues. CDR3 protein: CATSTGSGGEAFF. As DNA, the CDR3 is TGTGCCACCAGCACCGGGAGTGGGGGGGAAGCTTTCTTT. Variable domain in full (rest from reference TRBV15 and TRBJ1-1): DAMVIQNPRYQVTQFGKPVTLSCSQTLNHNVMYWYQQKSSQAPKLLFHYYDKDFNNEADTPDNFQSRRPNTSFCFLDIRSPGLGDTAMYLCATSTGSGGEAFFGQGTRLTVV.

The gene calls are TRBV19 and TRBJ2-1, with TRBD2 identical over 8 bases. Trimming at V came to 3 bases and at J to 6 bases, leaving 7 bases not matched to a gene. CDR3 length: 15 residues. Germline V CDR1 and CDR2: LNHDA, SQIVND (reference sequence). The CDR3 DNA reads TGTGCCAGTAGTATCCGACGGGAGGGAGCCAATGAGCAGTTCTTC. This gives the protein CASSIRREGANEQFF.

This clone was counted a single time. CDR3 sequence reads: CASRAGGTNNEQFF. CDR3 nucleotides: TGTGCCAGCAGGGCGGGAGGTACGAACAATGAGCAGTTCTTC. This chain connects TRBV6-5 to TRBJ2-1, with 8 bases fitting TRBD2. Trimming cost V 6 bases and J 5 bases; bases outside gene matches: 6. The CDR3 covers 14 residues. CDR1 and CDR2 (germline): MNHEY, SVGAGI.

The V gene is TRBV6-5, the J gene TRBJ1-1; no clear D gene. The CDR3 is 15 residues long. V shed 2 bases and J shed 1 base, with 11 bases lying between them. The germline gives CDR1 MNHEY, CDR2 SVGAGI. The CDR3 reads CASSYGRVANTEAFF. CDR3 nucleotide sequence: TGTGCCAGCAGTTACGGTAGGGTGGCGAACACTGAAGCTTTCTTT.

CDR3 protein: CASKIGSSYNEQFF. For the CDR3, the DNA is TGTGCCAGTAAGATCGGGTCATCCTACAATGAGCAGTTCTTC. V and J are TRBV19 and TRBJ2-1, with no clear D. The CDR3 extends over 14 amino acids. V lost 7 bases and J lost 1, with 11 bases in between. The germline gives CDR1 LNHDA, CDR2 SQIVND (reference sequence).

The gene calls are TRBV12-3 or TRBV12-4 and TRBJ1-6; D gene uncertain. The CDR3 has 13 amino acids. The V end was cut by 5 bases, the J end by 8 bases, with 10 bases between. The CDR3 sequence is CASSTSDDSPLHF. CDR3 nucleotides: TGTGCCAGCAGTACCTCAGACGATTCACCCCTCCACTTT.

The chain recombines TRBV12-3 or TRBV12-4 with TRBJ1-2, with TRBD1 matching over 8 bases. This CDR3 has 13 amino acids. After removal of 5 bases from V and 10 bases from J, the junction contained 9 bases not matched to a gene. The CDR3 DNA reads as TGTGCCAGCAGTCCGGACAGGGCGTCCGTCTACACCTTC. The encoded protein is CASSPDRASVYTF.

V gene TRBV3-1 (or the pseudogene TRBV3-2) combines with J gene TRBJ2-7; 12 positions match TRBD2. The CDR3 runs 15 residues. Trimming at V came to 1 base and at J to 5 bases, leaving 3 bases not matched to a gene. The germline V gene has CDR1 LGHDT and CDR2 YNNKEL (reference sequence). CDR3 coding DNA: TGTGCCAGCAGCCAAGGTCTAGCGGGAGGGAACGAGCAGTACTTC. Protein sequence: CASSQGLAGGNEQYF.

The CDR3 DNA is TGTGCCAGCAGTGAAGCAGGGCAGGGAGGAGGTACTGAAGCTTTCTTT. Protein: CASSEAGQGGGTEAFF. The chain links TRBV6-1 to TRBJ1-1; the D gene is possibly TRBD1 (5 bases). This CDR3 has 16 residues. In germline, CDR1 is MNHNS, CDR2 SASEGT. V was pared by 0 bases and J by 5 bases, with 16 bases between.

The chain recombines TRBV30 with TRBJ1-1; 7 bases are shared with TRBD1. V was pared by 6 bases and J by 0 bases, with 7 bases of the junction left unmatched. The CDR3 length is 14 residues. The germline gives CDR1 GTSNPN, CDR2 SVGIG (reference sequence). The CDR3 loop reads CACWTGTMNTEAFF. The CDR3 nucleotides read TGTGCCTGTTGGACAGGCACCATGAACACTGAAGCTTTCTTT.

This clone has only one observation. The chain joins TRBV12-5 to TRBJ2-1; D is possibly TRBD1 or TRBD2 (7 bases each). Trimming left V 5 bases short and J 9 bases short, with 23 bases between. In germline, CDR1 is LGHNT, CDR2 FRNRAP. The CDR3 extends over 16 amino acids. In DNA form, the CDR3 reads TGTGCTAGTGGTCCTGGGTCGGGGGGCCCAGGGGGTGAGCAGTTCTTC. This sequence encodes CASGPGSGGPGGEQFF.

V and J are TRBV7-2 and TRBJ1-1; D remains unclear. The CDR3 sequence is 13 residues long. V lost 7 bases, J lost 1 base, and 10 bases lay in between. Germline values: CDR1 SGHTA, CDR2 FQGNSA. The CDR3 DNA follows: TGTGCCAGCACCCGATCGACGAACACTGAAGCTTTCTTT. Amino acid sequence: CASTRSTNTEAFF.

CDR3 region: CASLEGGAKNIQYF. The CDR3 DNA follows: TGTGCCAGCCTCGAAGGGGGAGCCAAAAACATTCAGTACTTC. V gene TRBV6-5 combines with J gene TRBJ2-4; TRBD1 is a possible D gene (6 bases). Germline V gene lookup returns CDR1 MNHEY and CDR2 SVGAGI. V shed 8 bases and J shed 0 bases, with 11 bases lying between them. The CDR3 runs to 14 residues.

This sequence joins TRBV7-2 and TRBJ2-5; 7 bases are a match to TRBD2. There are 18 residues in the CDR3. The junction had 15 bases not matched to a gene; V was cut back by 1 base and J by 4 bases. The germline gives CDR1 SGHTA, CDR2 FQGNSA. The CDR3 region has the DNA TGTGCCAGCAGCTTAGGCGGCCTAGCGGCCTCCTCTCTAGAGACCCAGTACTTC. Its translation is CASSLGGLAASSLETQYF. The entire variable domain, with the rest obtained from reference TRBV7-2 and TRBJ2-5, is as follows: GAGVSQSPSNKVTEKGKDVELRCDPISGHTALYWYRQSLGQGLEFLIYFQGNSAPDKSGLPSDRFSAERTGGSVSTLTIQRTQQEDSAVYLCASSLGGLAASSLETQYFGPGTRLLVL.

This chain uses TRBV19 with TRBJ1-4; possible D gene TRBD1, 5 bases. Germline CDR1 and CDR2: LNHDA and SQIVND (reference sequence). The CDR3 has 20 residues. V dropped 1 base and J dropped 4 bases, with 25 bases sitting between them. CDR3 region: CASSIVRDFGHPEGNEKLFF. In DNA, the CDR3 is TGTGCCAGTAGTATAGTTCGAGACTTTGGACACCCGGAGGGTAATGAAAAACTGTTTTTT.

The rearrangement uses TRBV7-2 and TRBJ1-6, with D possibly matching TRBD1 (6 bases). The CDR3 has 15 residues. Trimming removed 6 bases at V and 10 bases at J, with 19 bases between. The germline gives CDR1 SGHTA, CDR2 FQGNSA. The chain's CDR3 is CASSLGGPERSPLHF. The CDR3 DNA sequence: TGTGCCAGCAGTCTGGGGGGGCCAGAAAGGTCACCCCTCCACTTT.